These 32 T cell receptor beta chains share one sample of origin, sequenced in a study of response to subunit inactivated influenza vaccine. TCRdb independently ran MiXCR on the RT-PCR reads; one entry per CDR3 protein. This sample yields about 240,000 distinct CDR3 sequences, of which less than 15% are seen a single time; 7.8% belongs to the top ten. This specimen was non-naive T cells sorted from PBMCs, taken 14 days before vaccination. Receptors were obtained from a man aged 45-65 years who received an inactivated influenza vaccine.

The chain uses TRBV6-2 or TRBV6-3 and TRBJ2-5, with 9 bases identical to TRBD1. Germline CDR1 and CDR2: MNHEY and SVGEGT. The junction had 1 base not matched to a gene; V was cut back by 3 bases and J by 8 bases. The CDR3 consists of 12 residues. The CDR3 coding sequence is TGTGCCAGCAGTTATACAGGGGGCACCCAGTACTTC. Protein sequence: CASSYTGGTQYF.

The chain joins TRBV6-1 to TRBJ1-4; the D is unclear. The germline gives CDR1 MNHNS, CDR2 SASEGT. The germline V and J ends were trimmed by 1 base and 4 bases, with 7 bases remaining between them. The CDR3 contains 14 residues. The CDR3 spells CASSEGVFNEKLFF. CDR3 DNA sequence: TGTGCCAGCAGTGAAGGAGTTTTTAATGAAAAACTGTTTTTT.

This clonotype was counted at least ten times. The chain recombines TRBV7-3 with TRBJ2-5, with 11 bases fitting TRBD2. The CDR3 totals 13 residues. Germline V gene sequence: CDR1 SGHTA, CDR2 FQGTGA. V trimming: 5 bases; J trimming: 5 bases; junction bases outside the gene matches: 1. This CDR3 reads CASSIAGGETQYF. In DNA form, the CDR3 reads TGTGCCAGCAGCATAGCGGGGGGGGAGACCCAGTACTTC.

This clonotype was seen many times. For the CDR3, the DNA is TGCAGTGCTAGAGATCTACAGCACCAAGGCACAGATACGCAGTATTTT. This gives the protein CSARDLQHQGTDTQYF. This chain connects TRBV20-1 to TRBJ2-3; unclear D gene. The ends were cut back, 0 bases at V and 1 base at J, with 14 bases in the middle. The CDR3 runs 16 residues. Germline-derived CDR1 and CDR2 are DFQATT and SNEGSKA (reference sequence).

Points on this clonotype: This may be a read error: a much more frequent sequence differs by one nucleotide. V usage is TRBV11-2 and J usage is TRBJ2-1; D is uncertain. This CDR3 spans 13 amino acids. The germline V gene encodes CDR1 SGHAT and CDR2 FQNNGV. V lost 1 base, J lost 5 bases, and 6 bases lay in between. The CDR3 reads CASSLGRNNEQFF. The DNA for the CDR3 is TGTGCCAGCAGCTTAGGGCGGAACAATGAGCAGTTCTTC.

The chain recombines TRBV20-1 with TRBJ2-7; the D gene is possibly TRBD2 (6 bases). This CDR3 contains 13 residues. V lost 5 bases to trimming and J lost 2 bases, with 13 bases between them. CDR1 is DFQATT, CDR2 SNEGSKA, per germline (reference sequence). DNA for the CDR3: TGCAGTGCTTCAAACACGGGAGCCTACGAGCAGTACTTC. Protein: CSASNTGAYEQYF.

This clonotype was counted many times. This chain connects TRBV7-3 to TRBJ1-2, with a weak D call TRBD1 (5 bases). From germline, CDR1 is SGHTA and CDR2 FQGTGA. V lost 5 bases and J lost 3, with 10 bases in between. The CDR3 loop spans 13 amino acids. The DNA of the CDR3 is TGTGCCAGCAGCCCCGGGGGGGACTATGGCTACACCTTC. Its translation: CASSPGGDYGYTF.

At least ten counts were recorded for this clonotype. The CDR3 region is CASSLSLRTVQETQYF. The CDR3 DNA reads as TGTGCCAGCAGCTTATCACTGAGGACAGTCCAAGAGACCCAGTACTTC. This rearrangement joins TRBV7-9 to TRBJ2-5, with D perhaps TRBD1 (6 bases). V dropped 2 bases and J dropped 1 base, with 14 bases sitting between them. Germline V lookup: CDR1 SEHNR, CDR2 FQNEAQ (reference sequence). The CDR3 totals 16 residues.

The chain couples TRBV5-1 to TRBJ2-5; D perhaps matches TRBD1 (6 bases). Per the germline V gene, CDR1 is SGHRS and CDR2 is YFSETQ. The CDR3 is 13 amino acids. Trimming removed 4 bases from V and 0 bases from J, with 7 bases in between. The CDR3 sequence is CASSRQDQETQYF. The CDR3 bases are TGCGCCAGCAGCCGACAGGACCAAGAGACCCAGTACTTC.

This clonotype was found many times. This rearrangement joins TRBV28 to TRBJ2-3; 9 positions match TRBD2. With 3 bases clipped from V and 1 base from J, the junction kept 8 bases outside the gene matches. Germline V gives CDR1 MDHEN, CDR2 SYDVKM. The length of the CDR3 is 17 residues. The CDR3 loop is CASSFPRLAARTDTQYF. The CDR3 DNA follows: TGTGCCAGCAGTTTTCCTAGACTAGCGGCCCGCACAGATACGCAGTATTTT.

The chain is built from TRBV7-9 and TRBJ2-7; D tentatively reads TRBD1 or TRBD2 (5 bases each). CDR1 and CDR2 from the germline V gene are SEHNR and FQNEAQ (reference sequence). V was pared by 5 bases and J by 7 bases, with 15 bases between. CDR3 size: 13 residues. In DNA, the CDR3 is TGTGCCAGCAGCGTAGACAGCGGAAGGGAGCAGTACTTC. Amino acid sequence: CASSVDSGREQYF.

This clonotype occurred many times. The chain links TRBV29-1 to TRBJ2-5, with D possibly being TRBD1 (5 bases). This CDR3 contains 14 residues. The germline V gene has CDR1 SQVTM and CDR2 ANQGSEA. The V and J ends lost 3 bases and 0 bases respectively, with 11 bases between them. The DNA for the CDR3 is TGCAGCGTTGAGGCCAGGGCGTACCAAGAGACCCAGTACTTC. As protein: CSVEARAYQETQYF.

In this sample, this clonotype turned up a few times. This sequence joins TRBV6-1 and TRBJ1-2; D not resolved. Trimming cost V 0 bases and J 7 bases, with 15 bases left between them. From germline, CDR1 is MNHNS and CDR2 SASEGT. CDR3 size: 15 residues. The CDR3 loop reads CASSEAHRRMAGYTF. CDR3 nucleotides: TGTGCCAGCAGTGAAGCTCACCGGCGGATGGCTGGCTACACCTTC.

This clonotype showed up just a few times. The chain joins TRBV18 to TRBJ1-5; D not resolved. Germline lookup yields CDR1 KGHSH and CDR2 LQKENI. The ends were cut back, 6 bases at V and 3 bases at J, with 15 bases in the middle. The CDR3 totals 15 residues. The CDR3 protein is CASSQNRASNQPQHF. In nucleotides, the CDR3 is TGTGCCAGCTCGCAAAACAGAGCCTCCAATCAGCCCCAGCATTTT.

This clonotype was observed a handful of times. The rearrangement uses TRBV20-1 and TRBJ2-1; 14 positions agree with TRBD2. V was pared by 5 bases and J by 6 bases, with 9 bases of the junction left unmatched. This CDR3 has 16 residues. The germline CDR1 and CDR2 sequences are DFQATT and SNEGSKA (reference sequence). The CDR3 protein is CSAYRLAGGLVNEQFF. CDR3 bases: TGCAGTGCTTACCGACTAGCGGGGGGGCTCGTCAATGAGCAGTTCTTC.

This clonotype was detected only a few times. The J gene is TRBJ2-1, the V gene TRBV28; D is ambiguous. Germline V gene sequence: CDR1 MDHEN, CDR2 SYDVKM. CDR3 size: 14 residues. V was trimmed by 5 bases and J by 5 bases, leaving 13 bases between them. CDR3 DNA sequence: TGTGCCAGCAGTCCCTCCGACTCTCACAATGAGCAGTTCTTC. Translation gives CASSPSDSHNEQFF.

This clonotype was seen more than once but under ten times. In nucleotides, the CDR3 is TGTGCCAGCAGATTCCGGGACAGGGGCTACAATGAGCAGTTCTTC. This encodes CASRFRDRGYNEQFF. This chain links TRBV6-2 or TRBV6-3 with TRBJ2-1; 10 bases agree with TRBD1. The CDR3 covers 15 residues. Germline V lookup: CDR1 MNHEY, CDR2 SVGEGT. V gave up 6 bases and J gave up 3 bases; unmatched junction bases: 5.

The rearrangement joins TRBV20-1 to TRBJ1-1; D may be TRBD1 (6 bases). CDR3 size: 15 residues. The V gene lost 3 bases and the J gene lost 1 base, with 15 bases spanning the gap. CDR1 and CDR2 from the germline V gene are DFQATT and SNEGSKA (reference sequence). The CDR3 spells CSASGAGAWNTEAFF. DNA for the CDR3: TGCAGTGCTAGTGGGGCAGGGGCTTGGAACACTGAAGCTTTCTTT.

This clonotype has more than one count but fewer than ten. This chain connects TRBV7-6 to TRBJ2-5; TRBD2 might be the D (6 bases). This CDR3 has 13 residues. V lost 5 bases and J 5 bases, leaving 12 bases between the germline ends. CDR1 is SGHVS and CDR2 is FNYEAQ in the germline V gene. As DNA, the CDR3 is TGTGCCAGCAGCCGGGACTTTAGGGAGACCCAGTACTTC. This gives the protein CASSRDFRETQYF.

In DNA, the CDR3 is TGTGCCAGCAGCATCGGAGGGAGCAAATTTGGTGTGAGCTACACCTTC. This codes for CASSIGGSKFGVSYTF. This chain joins TRBV7-9 and TRBJ1-2; D unresolved. This CDR3 is 16 amino acids long. The ends were cut back, 5 bases at V and 9 bases at J, with 25 bases in the middle. Germline loops: CDR1 SEHNR, CDR2 FQNEAQ (reference sequence).

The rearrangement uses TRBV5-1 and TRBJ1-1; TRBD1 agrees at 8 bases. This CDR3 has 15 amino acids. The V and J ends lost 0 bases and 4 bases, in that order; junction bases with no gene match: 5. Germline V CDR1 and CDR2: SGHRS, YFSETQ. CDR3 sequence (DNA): TGCGCCAGCAGCTTGGGCAACACAGGGGGCACTGAAGCTTTCTTT. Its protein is CASSLGNTGGTEAFF.

CDR3: CASSPGGESTGYTF. CDR3 bases: TGCGCCAGCAGCCCAGGGGGCGAGTCTACGGGGTACACCTTC. V is TRBV5-1 and J is TRBJ1-2, with 8 bases fitting TRBD1. Germline CDR1 is SGHRS and CDR2 is YFSETQ. This CDR3 is 14 amino acids long. Trimming took 4 bases from V and 11 from J; bases not matched to a gene: 13.

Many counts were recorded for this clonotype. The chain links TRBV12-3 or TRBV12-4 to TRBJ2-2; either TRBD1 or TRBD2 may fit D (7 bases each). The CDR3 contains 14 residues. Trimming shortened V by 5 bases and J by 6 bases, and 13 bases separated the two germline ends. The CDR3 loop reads CASSPAGGAGELFF. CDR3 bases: TGTGCCAGCAGTCCCGCAGGGGGGGCCGGGGAGCTGTTTTTT.

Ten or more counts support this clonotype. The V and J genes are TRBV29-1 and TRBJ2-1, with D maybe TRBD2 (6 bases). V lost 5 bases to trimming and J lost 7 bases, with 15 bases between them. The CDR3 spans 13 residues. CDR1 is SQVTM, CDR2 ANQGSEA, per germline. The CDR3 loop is CSVLGGVKNEQFF. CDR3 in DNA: TGCAGCGTTCTTGGAGGGGTCAAGAATGAGCAGTTCTTC.

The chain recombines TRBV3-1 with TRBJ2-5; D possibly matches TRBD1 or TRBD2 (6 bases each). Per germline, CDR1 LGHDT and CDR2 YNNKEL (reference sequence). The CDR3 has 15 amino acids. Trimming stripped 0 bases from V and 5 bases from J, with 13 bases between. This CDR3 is CASSQEAGGKETQYF. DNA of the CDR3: TGTGCCAGCAGCCAAGAGGCCGGGGGCAAGGAGACCCAGTACTTC.

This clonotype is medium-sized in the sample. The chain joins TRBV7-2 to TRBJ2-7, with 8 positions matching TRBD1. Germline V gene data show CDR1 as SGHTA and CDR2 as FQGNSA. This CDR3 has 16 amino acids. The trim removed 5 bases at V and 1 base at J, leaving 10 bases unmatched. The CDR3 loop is CASSPWTGPSSYEQYF. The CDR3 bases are TGTGCCAGCAGCCCTTGGACAGGGCCGTCATCCTACGAGCAGTACTTC.

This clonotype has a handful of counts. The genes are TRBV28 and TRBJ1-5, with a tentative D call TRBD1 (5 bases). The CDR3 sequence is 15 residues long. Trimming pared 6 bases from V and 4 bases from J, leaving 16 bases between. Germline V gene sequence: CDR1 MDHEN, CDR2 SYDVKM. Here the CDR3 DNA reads TGTGCCAGCAGCTTAGGTGGCAGGGTGAATCAGCCCCAGCATTTT. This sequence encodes CASSLGGRVNQPQHF.

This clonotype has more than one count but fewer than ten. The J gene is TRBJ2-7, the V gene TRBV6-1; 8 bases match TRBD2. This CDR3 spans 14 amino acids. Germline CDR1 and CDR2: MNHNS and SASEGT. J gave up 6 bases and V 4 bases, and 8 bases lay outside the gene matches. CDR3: CASSAGTRPREQYF. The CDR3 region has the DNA TGTGCCAGCAGTGCCGGGACTAGGCCCCGCGAGCAGTACTTC.

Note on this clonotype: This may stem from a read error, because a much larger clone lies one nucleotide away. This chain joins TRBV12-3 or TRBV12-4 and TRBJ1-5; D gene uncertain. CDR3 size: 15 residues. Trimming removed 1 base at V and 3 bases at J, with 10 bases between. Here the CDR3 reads CASSLVPETNQPQHF. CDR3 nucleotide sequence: TGTGCCAGCAGTTTAGTTCCAGAGACCAATCAGCCCCAGCATTTT.

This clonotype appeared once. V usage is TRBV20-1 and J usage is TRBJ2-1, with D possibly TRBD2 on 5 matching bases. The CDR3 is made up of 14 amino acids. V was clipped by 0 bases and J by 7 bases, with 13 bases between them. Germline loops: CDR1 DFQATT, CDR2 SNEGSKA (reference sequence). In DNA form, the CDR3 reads TGCAGTGCTAGAGATTTGGTAGCGAGGAATGAGCAGTTCTTC. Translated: CSARDLVARNEQFF.

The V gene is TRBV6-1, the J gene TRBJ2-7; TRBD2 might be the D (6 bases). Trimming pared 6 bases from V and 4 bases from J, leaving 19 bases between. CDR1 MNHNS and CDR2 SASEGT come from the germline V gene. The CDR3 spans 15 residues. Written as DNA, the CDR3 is TGTGCCAGCAGCCTGGCGGCGGGCGGGACTTACGAGCAGTACTTC. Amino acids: CASSLAAGGTYEQYF.

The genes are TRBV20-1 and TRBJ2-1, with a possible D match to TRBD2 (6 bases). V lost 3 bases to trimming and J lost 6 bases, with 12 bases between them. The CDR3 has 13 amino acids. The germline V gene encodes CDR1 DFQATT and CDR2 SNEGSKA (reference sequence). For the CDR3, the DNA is TGCAGTGCTAGCCCTGGGGGAGGCAATGAGCAGTTCTTC. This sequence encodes CSASPGGGNEQFF.